This TCR beta chain was obtained from a study of blood T cells in healthy people across ages. Combining a sample-barcoded 5' primer with a J-beta primer mix, a second PCR ran for about 7 to 12 cycles. TCRdb re-called the 5' RACE reads through MiXCR, storing one row per CDR3 protein. The top ten clones hold over 2% of a sample with over 1,500,000 distinct CDR3 sequences, 49% of them seen once. This clonotype was seen a handful of times. Antigen unknown. The CDR3 is made up of 15 amino acids. Germline lookup yields CDR1 SGHTA and CDR2 FQGNSA. The V end lost 2 bases, the J end lost 2 bases, and 13 bases lay between the germline ends. General study findings and limits: Naive T cell percentage showed a strong correlation with TCR beta diversity.

V is TRBV7-2 and J is TRBJ2-7, with a weak D call TRBD1 (5 bases). The sequenced sample was blood. This clonotype was sampled from a woman in her 40s in good health. The CDR3 spells CASSLYPGPTYEQYF. The CDR3 DNA follows: TGTGCCAGCAGCTTATACCCAGGGCCTACCTACGAGCAGTACTTC.